This record covers a single T cell receptor beta chain. This record belongs to a study of shared clonotypes between healthy human individuals. Clones were sequenced by immunoSEQ multiplex PCR, and TCRdb holds only the in-frame ones, with some missing. In the table there are a few million clones, around nine tenths of which are singletons. Sequencing used naive CD4+ T cells sorted from blood. Subset indicated: CD45RA+ positively selected. This clonotype was sampled from a man between 18 and 35 years old in good health.

The DNA of the CDR3 is TGTGCCAGCAGTTCCGGGACCAGAGTTACGCAGTATTTT. It translates to CASSSGTRVTQYF. V and J are TRBV27 and TRBJ2-3; D could derive from TRBD1 or TRBD2 (5 bases each). The V end lost 4 bases, the J end lost 8 bases, and 13 bases lay between the germline ends. The CDR3 has 13 residues. Germline V lookup: CDR1 MNHEY, CDR2 SMNVEV (reference sequence).